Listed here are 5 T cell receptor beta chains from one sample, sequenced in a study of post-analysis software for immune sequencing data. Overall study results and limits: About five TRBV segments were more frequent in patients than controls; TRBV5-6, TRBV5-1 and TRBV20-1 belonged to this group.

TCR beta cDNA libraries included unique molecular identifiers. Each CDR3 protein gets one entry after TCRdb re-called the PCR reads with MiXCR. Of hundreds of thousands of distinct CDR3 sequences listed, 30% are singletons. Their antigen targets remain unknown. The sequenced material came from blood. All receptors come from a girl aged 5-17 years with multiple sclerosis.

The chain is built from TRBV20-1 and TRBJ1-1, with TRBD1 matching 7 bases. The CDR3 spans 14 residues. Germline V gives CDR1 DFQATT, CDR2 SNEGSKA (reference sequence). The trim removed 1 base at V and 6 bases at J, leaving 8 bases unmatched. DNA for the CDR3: TGCAGTGCTAGAGCGCAGGGGGGTAAGGCTGAAGCTTTCTTT. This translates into CSARAQGGKAEAFF.

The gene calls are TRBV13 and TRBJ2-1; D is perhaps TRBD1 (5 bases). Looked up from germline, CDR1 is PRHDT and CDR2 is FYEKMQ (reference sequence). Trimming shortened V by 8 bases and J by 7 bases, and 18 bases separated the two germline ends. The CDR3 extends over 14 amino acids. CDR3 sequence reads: CASGTTQGGNEQFF. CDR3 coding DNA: TGTGCCAGCGGCACCACGCAGGGTGGGAATGAGCAGTTCTTC.

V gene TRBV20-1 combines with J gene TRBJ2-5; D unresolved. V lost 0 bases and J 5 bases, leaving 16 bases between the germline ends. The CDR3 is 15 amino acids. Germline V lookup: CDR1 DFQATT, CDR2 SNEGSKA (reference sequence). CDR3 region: CSARDPGPSRETQYF. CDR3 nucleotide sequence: TGCAGTGCTAGAGATCCCGGACCCTCCCGGGAGACCCAGTACTTC.

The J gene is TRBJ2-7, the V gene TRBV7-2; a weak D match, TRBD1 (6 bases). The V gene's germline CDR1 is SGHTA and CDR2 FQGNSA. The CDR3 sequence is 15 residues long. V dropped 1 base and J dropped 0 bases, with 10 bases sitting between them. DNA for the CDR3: TGTGCCAGCAGCTTAGTAGGGGACAACTCCTACGAGCAGTACTTC. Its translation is CASSLVGDNSYEQYF.

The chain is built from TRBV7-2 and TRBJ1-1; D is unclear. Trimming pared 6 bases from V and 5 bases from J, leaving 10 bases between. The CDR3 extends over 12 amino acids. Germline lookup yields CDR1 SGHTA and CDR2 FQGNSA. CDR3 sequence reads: CASRPRRTEAFF. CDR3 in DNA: TGTGCCAGCAGACCACGGCGGACTGAAGCTTTCTTT.